This T cell receptor (beta chain) is drawn from a study of OX40 agonist ivuxolimab in advanced cancers. The CDR3 runs to 13 residues. V lost 0 bases and J 5 bases, leaving 6 bases between the germline ends. Germline V gives CDR1 SGHRS, CDR2 YFSETQ. Repertoires were generated with immunoSEQ multiplex PCR, while TCRdb's copy carries only in-frame clones and drops some. The sample includes around 68,000 clones, 91% seen only once; the top ten take about 0.31%. Findings and caveats of the study: In CD8+ T cells, expanded clones were on average more numerous than in CD4+. CD4+ and CD8+ T cells in blood underwent clonal expansion by week 6 at 0.1 to 3.0 mg/kg.

As concerns this clone: The antigen is not known.

Autoimmune disease history or systemic immunosuppression led to patients being barred. The sequence was obtained from an adult with an advanced solid tumor such as melanoma, head and neck, liver or kidney cancer. V and J are TRBV5-1 and TRBJ2-4; no clear D gene. The specimen was CD4+ or CD8+ T cells sorted from blood, collected in a trial of the OX40 agonist ivuxolimab. CDR3 nucleotides: TGCGCCAGCAGCTTGGTAGGAGAAAACATTCAGTACTTC. This sequence encodes CASSLVGENIQYF.